This T cell receptor (beta chain) stems from a study of shared clonotypes between healthy human individuals (TCRdb year 2020). A note on the overall study: Three men and two women, aged 18 to 49 years, made up the cohort. Blood TCR repertoires of about 5 healthy adults were deeply sequenced to estimate repertoire size and the extent of clonotype sharing between individuals. Per donor, three plates each were used for CD4 naive and CD4 memory, two for CD8 naive, and one for CD8 memory. Different laboratories and diverse techniques were used to prepare libraries and sequence TCR repertoires, to increase sequencing depth and limit assay-specific biases. Per donor, leukapheresis produced somewhere between about 0.94 and 9 billion PBMCs. The study at large found these results: Sampling was restricted to blood, and TCR repertoires in tissues likely differ from the TCR repertoires found in blood. Even with the large sequencing depth, rarefaction of the sorted-subset datasets indicated that sequencing was incomplete. Estimated clonotype richness was generally larger for naive than for memory subsets. Because the study included only a small number of donors, the genetic and exposure-history diversity represented was limited. Clonotypes shared by all four sorted-subset donors showed higher generation probabilities than non-shared clonotypes. Based on pairwise subsampling, the degree of clonotype sharing among donors was expected to be affected by sequencing depth. About 5% of naive CD4, 3.5% of naive CD8, approximately 2% of memory CD4, and over 0.35% of memory CD8 clonotypes were shared across several donors.

A word on this clone: This receptor's antigen is unknown. Base qualities were left out, and no much larger clone turns up one base away.

Using the deep immunoSEQ assay, multiplex PCR amplified TCR CDR3 regions from genomic DNA. Extracted genomic DNA from each cell subset was distributed evenly across all wells of several immunoSEQ 96-well plates, and each plate was treated as a replicate. Each replicate PCR for sorted subsets received around 200 ng genomic DNA, equal to roughly 29,000 T cell genomes. The purified libraries were quantified using a Qubit 3.0 fluorometer, sized with a Bioanalyzer 2100, and then quantified again using the KAPA Library Quantification kit. A separate single-read 150-cycle Illumina NextSeq 550 flow cell was used to sequence each immunoSEQ 96-well plate. Per the source publication's procedure: Because only junctional sequences without quality scores were contained in the immunoSEQ output, filtering matching that applied to full-length reads could not be performed. Sequences were annotated with PyIR, a Python wrapper for IgBLAST v1.9, using IMGT germline references to assign V/J genes and CDR3. Reads were filtered out if the reads had weak V/J assignments (E-value above 1e-6), no CDR3, stop codons, out-of-frame junctions, or ambiguous translated residues. V3J clonotypes were defined by identical inferred V gene, J gene, and CDR3 amino acid sequence. To compute the percentage overlap between repertoires, the number of shared unique clonotypes was divided by the size of the smaller repertoire. Repertoire richness was assessed with RTK rarefaction, the Chao1 estimator, and Recon v2.1 estimates of unobserved clonotypes. Generation probabilities were computed with OLGA for all TCRbeta clonotypes obtained by the gDNA method from a handful of donors. Imported from immuneACCESS, the table was reduced by TCRdb to in-frame sequences with V and J called. These copies leave out some clones; in studies compared against another copy, an unresolved V gene accounts for under half, and the cause of the remainder is not known. D and trimming come from the DNA, and the V and J calls and clone size come from that table. This sample lists 2,500,000 or so clones; roughly 90% were detected once. Approximately 0.4% of the sample is in the top ten clones.

Donors were healthy HIV-negative adults with no recently reported acute infections or vaccinations. Only Caucasian adults living in Nashville, Tennessee, USA were represented among the donors. Magnetic negative selection was used to enrich CD4+ T cells, after which naive cells were positively selected on CD45RA and the negative fraction became the memory subset. Blood was collected by leukapheresis, and PBMCs were isolated by Ficoll-Histopaque density gradient centrifugation and then cryopreserved in liquid nitrogen vapor phase. Analytical flow cytometry was used to check the purity and quantity of each magnetically sorted T cell population. Each sorted fraction had its genomic DNA isolated and then quantified by UV absorbance on a Nanodrop 2000c. The junction shows trimming of 1 base on V and 0 bases on J, plus 8 bases between the germline ends. Taken from cysteine to phenylalanine, the CDR3 has 15 residues. Here the CDR3 DNA is all that survives: 45 bases in frame from base 1. The germline V gene supplies CDR1 LGHNA and CDR2 YNFKEQ.

Sample: naive CD4+ T cells from PBMCs. The meaning of the sample's cell subset or site label: CD45RA+ positively selected. This clonotype was sampled from a man between 18 and 35 years old in good health. Some clones in this sample may be carry-over from other donors' samples. The V and J genes are TRBV4-2 and TRBJ2-3, with an unclear D gene assignment. The nucleotide sequence reads TGTGCCAGCAGCCAAGTGGCCGCTAGCACAGATACGCAGTATTTT. It specifies CASSQVAASTDTQYF.